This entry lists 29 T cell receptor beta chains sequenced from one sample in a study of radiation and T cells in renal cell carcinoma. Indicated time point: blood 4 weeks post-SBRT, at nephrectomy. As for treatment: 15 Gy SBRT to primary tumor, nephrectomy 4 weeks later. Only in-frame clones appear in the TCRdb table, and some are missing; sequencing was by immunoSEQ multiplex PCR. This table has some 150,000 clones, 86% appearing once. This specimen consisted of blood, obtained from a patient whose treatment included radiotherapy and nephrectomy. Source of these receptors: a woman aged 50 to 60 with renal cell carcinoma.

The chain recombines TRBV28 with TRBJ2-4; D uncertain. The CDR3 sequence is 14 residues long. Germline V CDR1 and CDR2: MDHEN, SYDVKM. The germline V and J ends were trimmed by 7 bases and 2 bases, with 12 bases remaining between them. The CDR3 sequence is CASTFYSTKNIQYF. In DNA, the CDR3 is TGTGCCAGCACCTTTTATTCTACCAAAAACATTCAGTACTTC.

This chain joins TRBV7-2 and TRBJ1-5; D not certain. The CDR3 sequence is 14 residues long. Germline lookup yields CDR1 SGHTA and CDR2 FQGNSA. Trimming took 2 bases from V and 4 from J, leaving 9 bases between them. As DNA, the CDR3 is TGTGCCAGCAGCTTAACTCTGGGAAATCAGCCCCAGCATTTT. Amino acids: CASSLTLGNQPQHF.

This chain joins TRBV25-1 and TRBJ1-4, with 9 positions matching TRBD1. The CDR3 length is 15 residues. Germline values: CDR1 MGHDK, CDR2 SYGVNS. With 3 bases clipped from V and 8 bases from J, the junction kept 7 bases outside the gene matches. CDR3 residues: CASSDPDRGNEKLFF. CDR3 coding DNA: TGTGCCAGCAGTGACCCTGACAGGGGGAACGAAAAACTGTTTTTT.

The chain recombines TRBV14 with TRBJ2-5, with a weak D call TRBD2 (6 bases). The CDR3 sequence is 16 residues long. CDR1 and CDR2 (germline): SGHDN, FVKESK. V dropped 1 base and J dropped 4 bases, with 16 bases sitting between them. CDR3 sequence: CASSQVRGKRVETQYF. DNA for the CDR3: TGTGCCAGCAGCCAAGTGCGAGGGAAGCGGGTAGAGACCCAGTACTTC. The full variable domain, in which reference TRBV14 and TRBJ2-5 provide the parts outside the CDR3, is EAGVTQFPSHSVIEKGQTVTLRCDPISGHDNLYWYRRVMGKEIKFLLHFVKESKQDESGMPNNRFLAERTGGTYSTLKVQPAELEDSGVYFCASSQVRGKRVETQYFGPGTRLLVL.

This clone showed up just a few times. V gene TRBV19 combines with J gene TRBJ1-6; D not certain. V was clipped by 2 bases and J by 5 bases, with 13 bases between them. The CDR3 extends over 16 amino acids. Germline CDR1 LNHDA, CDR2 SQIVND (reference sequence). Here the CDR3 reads CASSITAGEHNSPLHF. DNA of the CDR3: TGTGCCAGTAGTATAACCGCCGGGGAGCATAATTCACCCCTCCACTTT.

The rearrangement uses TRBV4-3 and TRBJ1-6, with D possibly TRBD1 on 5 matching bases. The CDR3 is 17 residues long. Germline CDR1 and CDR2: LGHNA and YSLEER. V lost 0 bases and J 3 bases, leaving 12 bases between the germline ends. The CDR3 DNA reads TGCGCCAGCAGCCAAGAGACATACACAGGCTATAATTCACCCCTCCACTTT. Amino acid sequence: CASSQETYTGYNSPLHF.

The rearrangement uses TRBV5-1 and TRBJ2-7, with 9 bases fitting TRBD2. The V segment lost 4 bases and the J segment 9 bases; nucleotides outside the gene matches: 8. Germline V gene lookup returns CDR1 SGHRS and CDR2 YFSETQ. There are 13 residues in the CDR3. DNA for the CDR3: TGCGCCAGCAGCCCGGGACTAGCCCGCGTGCAGTACTTC. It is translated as CASSPGLARVQYF.

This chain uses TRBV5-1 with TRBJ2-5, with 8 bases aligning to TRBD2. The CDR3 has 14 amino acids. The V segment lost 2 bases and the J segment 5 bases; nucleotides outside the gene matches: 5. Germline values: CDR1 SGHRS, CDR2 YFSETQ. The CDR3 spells CASSFRTSSETQYF. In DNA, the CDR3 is TGCGCCAGCAGCTTTCGGACTAGCAGCGAGACCCAGTACTTC.

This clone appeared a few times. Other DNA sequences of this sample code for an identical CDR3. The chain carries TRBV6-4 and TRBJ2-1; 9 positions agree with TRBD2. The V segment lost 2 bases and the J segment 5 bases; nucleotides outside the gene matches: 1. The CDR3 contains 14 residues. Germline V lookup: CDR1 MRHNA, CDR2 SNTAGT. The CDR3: CASSDSGGHNEQFF. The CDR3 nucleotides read TGTGCCAGCAGTGACAGCGGGGGGCACAATGAGCAGTTCTTC.

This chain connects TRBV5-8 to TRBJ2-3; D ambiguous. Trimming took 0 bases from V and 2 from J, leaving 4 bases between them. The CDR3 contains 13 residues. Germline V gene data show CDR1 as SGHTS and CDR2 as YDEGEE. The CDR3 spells CASSLGSTDTQYF. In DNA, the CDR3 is TGTGCCAGCAGCTTGGGGTCCACAGATACGCAGTATTTT.

In DNA, the CDR3 is TGTGCCAGCAGCGTAGGACAGGACAACACCATATATTTT. Translated: CASSVGQDNTIYF. The rearrangement links TRBV9 to TRBJ1-3; D possibly corresponds to TRBD1 (6 bases). Germline lookup yields CDR1 SGDLS and CDR2 YYNGEE. The V and J ends lost 0 bases and 7 bases respectively, with 8 bases between them. The length of the CDR3 is 13 residues.

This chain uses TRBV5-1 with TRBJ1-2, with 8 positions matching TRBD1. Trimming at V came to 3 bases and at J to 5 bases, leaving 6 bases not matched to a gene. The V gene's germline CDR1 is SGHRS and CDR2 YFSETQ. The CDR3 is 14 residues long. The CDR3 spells CASSSMDRAYGYTF. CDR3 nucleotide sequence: TGCGCCAGCAGCTCGATGGACAGGGCTTATGGCTACACCTTC.

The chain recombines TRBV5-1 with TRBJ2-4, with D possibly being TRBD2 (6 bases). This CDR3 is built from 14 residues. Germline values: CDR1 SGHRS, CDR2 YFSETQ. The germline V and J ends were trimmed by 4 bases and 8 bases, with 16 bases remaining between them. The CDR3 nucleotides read TGCGCCAGCAGCGCAGGGATTGGCGGGGACATTCAGTACTTC. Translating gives CASSAGIGGDIQYF.

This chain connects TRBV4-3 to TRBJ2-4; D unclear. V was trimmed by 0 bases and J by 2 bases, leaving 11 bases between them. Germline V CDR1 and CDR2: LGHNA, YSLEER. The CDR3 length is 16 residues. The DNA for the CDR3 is TGCGCCAGCAGCCAAGATCGTTGGGTCCCCAAAAACATTCAGTACTTC. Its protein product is CASSQDRWVPKNIQYF.

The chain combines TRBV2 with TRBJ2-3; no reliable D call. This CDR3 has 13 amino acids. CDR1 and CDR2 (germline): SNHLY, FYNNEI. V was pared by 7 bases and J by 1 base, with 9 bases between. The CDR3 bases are TGTGCCAGCAAGAGTCGTCGCACAGATACGCAGTATTTT. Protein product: CASKSRRTDTQYF.

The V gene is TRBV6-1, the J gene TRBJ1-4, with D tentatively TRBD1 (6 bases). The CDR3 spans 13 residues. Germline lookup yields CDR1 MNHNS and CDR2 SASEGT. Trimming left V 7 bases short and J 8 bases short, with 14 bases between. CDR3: CASTSGTWEKLFF. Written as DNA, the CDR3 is TGTGCCAGCACCTCCGGGACATGGGAAAAACTGTTTTTT.

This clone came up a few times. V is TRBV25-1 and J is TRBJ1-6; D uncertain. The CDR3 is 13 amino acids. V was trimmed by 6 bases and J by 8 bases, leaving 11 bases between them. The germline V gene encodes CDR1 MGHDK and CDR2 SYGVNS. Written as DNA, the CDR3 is TGTGCCAGCAGGGATTGGACTTATTCACCCCTCCACTTT. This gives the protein CASRDWTYSPLHF.

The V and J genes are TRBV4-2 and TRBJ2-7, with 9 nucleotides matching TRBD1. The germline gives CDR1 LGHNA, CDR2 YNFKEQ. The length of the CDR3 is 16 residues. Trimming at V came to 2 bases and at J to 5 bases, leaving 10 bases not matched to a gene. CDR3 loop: CASSQTGTGQVHEQYF. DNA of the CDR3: TGTGCCAGCAGCCAAACCGGGACAGGGCAGGTCCACGAGCAGTACTTC.

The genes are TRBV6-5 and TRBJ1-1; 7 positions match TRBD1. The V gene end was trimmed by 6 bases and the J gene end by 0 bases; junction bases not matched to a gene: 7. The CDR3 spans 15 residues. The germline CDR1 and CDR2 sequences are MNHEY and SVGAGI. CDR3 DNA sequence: TGTGCCAGCAGGGCGGAAACAGGGGTGAACACTGAAGCTTTCTTT. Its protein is CASRAETGVNTEAFF.

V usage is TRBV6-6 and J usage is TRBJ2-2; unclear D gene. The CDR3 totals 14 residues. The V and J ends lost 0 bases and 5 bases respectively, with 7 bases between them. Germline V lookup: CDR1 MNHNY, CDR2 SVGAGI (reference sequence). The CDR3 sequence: CASSYSAGTGELFF. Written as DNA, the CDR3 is TGTGCCAGCAGTTACTCGGCAGGAACCGGGGAGCTGTTTTTT.

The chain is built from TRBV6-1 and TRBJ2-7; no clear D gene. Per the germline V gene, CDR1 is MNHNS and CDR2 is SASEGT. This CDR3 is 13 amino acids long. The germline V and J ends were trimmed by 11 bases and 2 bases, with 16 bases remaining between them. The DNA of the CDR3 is TGTGCCTCATCGGGTAAAGGCACCTACGAGCAGTACTTC. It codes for CASSGKGTYEQYF.

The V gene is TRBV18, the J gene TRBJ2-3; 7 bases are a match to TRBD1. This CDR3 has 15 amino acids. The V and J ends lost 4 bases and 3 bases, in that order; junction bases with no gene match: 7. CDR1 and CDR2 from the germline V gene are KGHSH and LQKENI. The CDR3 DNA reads TGTGCCAGCTCACTCCAGACAGGGCGGACAGATACGCAGTATTTT. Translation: CASSLQTGRTDTQYF.

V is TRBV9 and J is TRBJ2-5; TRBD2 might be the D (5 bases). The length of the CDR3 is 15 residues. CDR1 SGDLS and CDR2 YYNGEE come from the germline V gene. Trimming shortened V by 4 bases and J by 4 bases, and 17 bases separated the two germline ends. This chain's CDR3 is CASSPQLGAIETQYF. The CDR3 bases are TGTGCCAGCAGCCCCCAATTGGGAGCGATAGAGACCCAGTACTTC. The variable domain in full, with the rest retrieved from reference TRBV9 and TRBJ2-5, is DSGVTQTPKHLITATGQRVTLRCSPRSGDLSVYWYQQSLDQGLQFLIQYYNGEERAKGNILERFSAQQFPDLHSELNLSSLELGDSALYFCASSPQLGAIETQYFGPGTRLLVL.

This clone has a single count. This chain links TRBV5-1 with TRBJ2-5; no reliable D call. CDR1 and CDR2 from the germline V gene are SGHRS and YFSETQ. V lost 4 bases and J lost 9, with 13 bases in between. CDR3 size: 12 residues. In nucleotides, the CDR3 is TGCGCCAGCAGCGAACAACGGAAGGCCCAGTACTTC. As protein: CASSEQRKAQYF.

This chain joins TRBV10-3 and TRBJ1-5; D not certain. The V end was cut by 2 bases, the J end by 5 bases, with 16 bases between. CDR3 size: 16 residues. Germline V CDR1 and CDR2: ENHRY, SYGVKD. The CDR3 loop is CAISEGSGPRDQPQHF. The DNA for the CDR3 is TGTGCCATCAGTGAGGGTAGCGGGCCCCGGGATCAGCCCCAGCATTTT.

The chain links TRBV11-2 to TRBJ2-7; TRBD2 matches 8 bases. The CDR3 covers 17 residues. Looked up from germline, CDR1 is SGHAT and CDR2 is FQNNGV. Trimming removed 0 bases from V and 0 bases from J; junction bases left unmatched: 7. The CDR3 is CASSLDQRTSFSYEQYF. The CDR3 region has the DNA TGTGCCAGCAGCTTAGACCAACGGACTAGCTTCTCCTACGAGCAGTACTTC.

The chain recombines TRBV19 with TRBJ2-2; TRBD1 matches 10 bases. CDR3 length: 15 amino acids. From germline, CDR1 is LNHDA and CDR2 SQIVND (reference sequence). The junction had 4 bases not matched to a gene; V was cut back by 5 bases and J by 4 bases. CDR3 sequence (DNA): TGTGCCAGTAGTGGCGGGACAGGGGTCACCGGGGAGCTGTTTTTT. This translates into CASSGGTGVTGELFF. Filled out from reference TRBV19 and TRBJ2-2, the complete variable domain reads DGGITQSPKYLFRKEGQNVTLSCEQNLNHDAMYWYRQDPGQGLRLIYYSQIVNDFQKGDIAEGYSVSREKKESFPLTVTSAQKNPTAFYLCASSGGTGVTGELFFGEGSRLTVL.

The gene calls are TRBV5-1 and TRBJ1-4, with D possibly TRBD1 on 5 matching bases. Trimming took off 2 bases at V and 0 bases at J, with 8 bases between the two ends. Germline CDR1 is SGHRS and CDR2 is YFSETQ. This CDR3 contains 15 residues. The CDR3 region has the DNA TGCGCCAGCAGCTTAGACAGTGCAACTAATGAAAAACTGTTTTTT. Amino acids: CASSLDSATNEKLFF.

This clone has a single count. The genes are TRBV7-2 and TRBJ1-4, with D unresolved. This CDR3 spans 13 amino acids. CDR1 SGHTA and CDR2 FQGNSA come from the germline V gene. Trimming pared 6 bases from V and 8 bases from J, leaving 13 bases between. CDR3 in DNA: TGTGCCAGCAGGAGGCCCCCGGACGAAAAACTGTTTTTT. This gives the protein CASRRPPDEKLFF.